The clone carrying this T cell receptor beta chain was detected only a few times. TCRdb recomputed calls from the RT-PCR reads with MiXCR, one row per CDR3 protein. This sample has roughly 36,000 distinct CDR3 sequences, with about three fifths found just once. The data were obtained in a study of yellow fever vaccine responses in identical twins. This TCR was sampled from a young woman who received the yellow fever vaccine. The specimen comprised T cells from blood (PBMCs), unsorted or a sorted subset (not recorded which), sampled before or after yellow fever vaccination (not recorded which).

The CDR3 DNA reads as TGTGCCAGCAGCCAAGCTCAAAGGAACTATGGCTACACCTTC. Its protein is CASSQAQRNYGYTF. This chain connects TRBV3-1 to TRBJ1-2; D gene unclear. The V end lost 1 base, the J end lost 2 bases, and 8 bases lay between the germline ends. The CDR3 runs to 14 residues. Germline V lookup: CDR1 LGHDT, CDR2 YNNKEL (reference sequence).